These 27 T cell receptor beta chains were all obtained from the same sample, sequenced in a study of neurological immune-mediated disorders. In TCRdb, the 5' RACE reads were re-called with MiXCR into one record per CDR3 protein. The table records over 55,000 distinct CDR3 sequences, less than 10% of them present only once. The time point denotes: longitudinal time-point 2. The sequencing input was PBMCs. The source is a man in his thirties or forties in good health.

This clonotype was counted ten times or more. This sequence joins TRBV24-1 and TRBJ2-5, with D hard to call. Trimming left V 0 bases short and J 5 bases short, with 3 bases between. Germline CDR1 is KGHDR and CDR2 is SFDVKD. The CDR3 has 12 amino acids. The CDR3 nucleotides read TGTGCCACCAGTGATTTGTTGGAGACCCAGTACTTC. Residues: CATSDLLETQYF.

This clonotype has ten or more counts. CDR3 DNA: TGTGCCAGCAGCTTAGATGGCAGAACCTACGAGCAGTACTTC. Protein product: CASSLDGRTYEQYF. The rearrangement uses TRBV7-8 and TRBJ2-7; no clear D gene. The CDR3 length is 14 residues. The germline gives CDR1 SGHVS, CDR2 FQNEAQ. Trimming cost V 1 base and J 2 bases, with 9 bases left between them.

This clonotype occurred many times. The chain has TRBV5-1 and TRBJ1-1; possible D gene TRBD1, 6 bases. Trimming removed 0 bases at V and 1 base at J, with 7 bases between. The CDR3 runs to 14 residues. The germline V gene encodes CDR1 SGHRS and CDR2 YFSETQ. The CDR3 coding sequence is TGCGCCAGCAGCTTGGGACAGGCGAACACTGAAGCTTTCTTT. Its protein product is CASSLGQANTEAFF.

This clonotype has at least ten counts. The chain carries TRBV21-1 and TRBJ2-4; TRBD1 reflects the table's D call only, with no check against the DNA. TRBV21-1 is a listed pseudogene. This CDR3 has 20 residues. CDR3 sequence reads: CASSKGGPRIGTSAKNIQYF. As DNA, the CDR3 is TGTGCCAGCAGCAAAGGGGGACCCCGGATAGGGACTTCCGCCAAAAACATTCAGTACTTC.

The gene calls are TRBV5-1 and TRBJ2-5; D perhaps matches TRBD1 (5 bases). V lost 6 bases to trimming and J lost 1 base, with 7 bases between them. CDR1 SGHRS and CDR2 YFSETQ come from the germline V gene. This CDR3 spans 12 amino acids. Written as DNA, the CDR3 is TGCGCCAGCAAGACAGTCCAAGAGACCCAGTACTTC. Its translation: CASKTVQETQYF.

This clonotype was detected many times. The chain recombines TRBV4-2 with TRBJ2-1; 8 bases fit TRBD2. Germline V lookup: CDR1 LGHNA, CDR2 YNFKEQ. Trimming at V came to 4 bases and at J to 0 bases, leaving 11 bases not matched to a gene. This CDR3 has 18 amino acids. The CDR3 here is CASSLNPSGSLSYNEQFF. In DNA, the CDR3 is TGTGCCAGCAGCCTTAATCCCAGCGGGAGCCTCTCCTACAATGAGCAGTTCTTC.

In its sample, this clonotype was seen many times. This chain joins TRBV7-9 and TRBJ2-2, with D unclear. This CDR3 is built from 14 residues. Trimming shortened V by 3 bases and J by 1 base, and 6 bases separated the two germline ends. Germline V lookup: CDR1 SEHNR, CDR2 FQNEAQ (reference sequence). The CDR3 DNA sequence: TGTGCCAGCAGCTTTCAGGTGAACACCGGGGAGCTGTTTTTT. It yields the protein CASSFQVNTGELFF.

This clonotype was counted at least ten times. As DNA, the CDR3 is TGCAGTGCTAGAGATCCGCTAGTGGAGACCCAGTACTTC. Its translation: CSARDPLVETQYF. The genes are TRBV20-1 and TRBJ2-5; no firm D call. This CDR3 region has 13 residues. The germline CDR1 and CDR2 sequences are DFQATT and SNEGSKA (reference sequence). Trimming cost V 0 bases and J 5 bases, with 10 bases left between them.

This clonotype has at least ten counts. The chain joins TRBV5-1 to TRBJ2-1; D is perhaps TRBD1 or TRBD2 (5 bases each). The length of the CDR3 is 14 residues. Germline assignment: CDR1 SGHRS and CDR2 YFSETQ. Trimming left V 0 bases short and J 5 bases short, with 9 bases between. Here the CDR3 reads CASSLGGPDNEQFF. Here the CDR3 DNA reads TGCGCCAGCAGCTTGGGGGGACCAGACAATGAGCAGTTCTTC.

This clonotype occurred many times. The V gene is TRBV12-3 or TRBV12-4, the J gene TRBJ2-5, with a tentative D call TRBD1 (5 bases). CDR3 size: 13 residues. V lost 2 bases to trimming and J lost 5 bases, with 9 bases between them. This chain's CDR3 is CASSLKGMETQYF. In DNA, the CDR3 is TGTGCCAGCAGTTTAAAGGGGATGGAGACCCAGTACTTC.

In its sample, this clonotype was seen many times. The chain has TRBV27 and TRBJ2-2; TRBD1 is a possible D gene (6 bases). With 1 base removed from V and 1 base from J, the gap between germline ends came to 19 bases. Germline V gene data show CDR1 as MNHEY and CDR2 as SMNVEV (reference sequence). CDR3 length: 19 amino acids. The CDR3 nucleotides read TGTGCCAGCAGTTTATTTTTGTTGCGGCCAGGGGAGAACACCGGGGAGCTGTTTTTT. This translates into CASSLFLLRPGENTGELFF.

This clonotype was observed many times. This chain joins TRBV12-3 or TRBV12-4 and TRBJ2-3; 7 bases are shared with TRBD2. With V trimmed by 1 base and J by 3 bases, 4 bases remained unmatched. The CDR3 sequence is 15 residues long. The CDR3 nucleotides are TGTGCCAGCAGTTTAGTTCTAGCGGTTACAGATACGCAGTATTTT. Translated, it gives CASSLVLAVTDTQYF.

This clonotype was picked up many times. The V call is TRBV29-1, the J call TRBJ2-7; TRBD1 is a possible D gene (6 bases). Trimming took 4 bases from V and 4 from J, leaving 20 bases between them. The CDR3 spans 15 residues. From germline, CDR1 is SQVTM and CDR2 ANQGSEA. CDR3 amino acids: CSVAGTSLGGYEQYF. CDR3 nucleotides: TGCAGCGTTGCCGGGACATCCCTAGGGGGTTACGAGCAGTACTTC.

This clonotype occurred many times. The chain has TRBV24-1 and TRBJ2-7; tentatively, D is TRBD2 (5 bases). The CDR3 runs to 13 residues. V lost 9 bases to trimming and J lost 0 bases, with 11 bases between them. CDR1 is KGHDR and CDR2 is SFDVKD in the germline V gene. In nucleotides, the CDR3 is TGTGCCACCGGTCGGGGAAACTCCTACGAGCAGTACTTC. This codes for CATGRGNSYEQYF.

In this sample, this clonotype turned up many times. This chain joins TRBV24-1 and TRBJ2-7, with TRBD1 matching 7 bases. The germline V gene encodes CDR1 KGHDR and CDR2 SFDVKD. The trim removed 5 bases at V and 0 bases at J, leaving 9 bases unmatched. CDR3 length: 16 amino acids. The CDR3 DNA reads as TGTGCCACCAGTGCCCACCGACAGGGACGCTCCTACGAGCAGTACTTC. Its protein product is CATSAHRQGRSYEQYF.

In this sample, this clonotype turned up many times. The chain couples TRBV11-2 to TRBJ2-3; D is possibly TRBD2 (5 bases). Per germline, CDR1 SGHAT and CDR2 FQNNGV. Trimming shortened V by 2 bases and J by 4 bases, and 10 bases separated the two germline ends. The CDR3 has 14 residues. CDR3 residues: CASSLLTRSDTQYF. Here the CDR3 DNA reads TGTGCCAGCAGCTTACTAACTAGATCAGATACGCAGTATTTT.

This clonotype was counted at least ten times. The CDR3 loop reads CASSAESLSGANVLTF. CDR3 DNA sequence: TGTGCCAGCAGTGCTGAATCACTCTCTGGGGCCAACGTCCTGACTTTC. The J gene is TRBJ2-6, the V gene TRBV6-4; no reliable D call. This CDR3 has 16 residues. Germline CDR1 reads MRHNA; CDR2 reads SNTAGT. V lost 4 bases to trimming and J lost 0 bases, with 10 bases between them.

This clonotype was counted a few times. This may arise from a read error, as a much more abundant clone is one base away. The genes are TRBV18 and TRBJ2-7; D remains ambiguous. Germline CDR1 KGHSH, CDR2 LQKENI. The V end was cut by 1 base, the J end by 2 bases, with 9 bases between. The CDR3 spans 14 residues. CDR3 region: CASSPLSRAYEQYF. Written as DNA, the CDR3 is TGTGCCAGCTCACCACTCAGCAGAGCCTACGAGCAGTACTTC.

This clonotype was seen ten or more times. The rearrangement uses TRBV7-9 and TRBJ2-5; 8 bases are shared with TRBD1. Germline CDR1 SEHNR, CDR2 FQNEAQ (reference sequence). Trimming at V came to 5 bases and at J to 2 bases, leaving 7 bases not matched to a gene. This CDR3 has 15 amino acids. Written as DNA, the CDR3 is TGTGCCAGCAGCCTCTCCGGGACAGGTCAAGAGACCCAGTACTTC. The encoded protein is CASSLSGTGQETQYF.

This clonotype came up many times. The chain links TRBV5-1 to TRBJ2-3, with D perhaps assigned TRBD1 or TRBD2 (5 bases each). This CDR3 comprises 14 residues. CDR1 is SGHRS and CDR2 is YFSETQ in the germline V gene. Trimming shortened V by 4 bases and J by 0 bases, and 9 bases separated the two germline ends. CDR3 DNA sequence: TGCGCCAGCAGCGGGACGACTAGCACAGATACGCAGTATTTT. This codes for CASSGTTSTDTQYF.

This clonotype was seen ten or more times. The V call is TRBV18, the J call TRBJ1-3; D may be TRBD1 (5 bases). The CDR3 is 17 amino acids. The V and J ends lost 1 base and 0 bases respectively, with 13 bases between them. Germline V lookup: CDR1 KGHSH, CDR2 LQKENI. The CDR3 loop is CASSPLEGSPSGNTIYF. The CDR3 coding sequence is TGTGCCAGCTCACCACTGGAGGGGTCCCCCTCTGGAAACACCATATATTTT.

At least ten counts were recorded for this clonotype. The rearrangement joins TRBV28 to TRBJ2-7; the D is unclear. V gave up 1 base and J gave up 1 base, with 8 bases separating them. Germline-derived CDR1 and CDR2 are MDHEN and SYDVKM. The CDR3 covers 14 residues. The CDR3 sequence is CASSLSPPSYEQYF. The CDR3, as DNA: TGTGCCAGCAGTTTATCCCCCCCATCCTACGAGCAGTACTTC.

This clonotype was found a few times. V usage is TRBV20-1 and J usage is TRBJ2-5; 15 positions match TRBD2. With V trimmed by 1 base and J by 5 bases, 17 bases remained unmatched. This CDR3 spans 20 amino acids. Germline V gene data show CDR1 as DFQATT and CDR2 as SNEGSKA (reference sequence). The CDR3 loop is CSARAESGLAGGRLRETQYF. As DNA, the CDR3 is TGCAGTGCTAGAGCGGAGTCTGGACTAGCGGGAGGGAGGTTACGGGAGACCCAGTACTTC.

This clonotype was detected many times. The chain recombines TRBV20-1 with TRBJ2-7, with 9 bases identical to TRBD2. J gave up 0 bases and V 5 bases, and 2 bases lay outside the gene matches. The CDR3 covers 13 residues. Germline V CDR1 and CDR2: DFQATT, SNEGSKA (reference sequence). DNA of the CDR3: TGCAGTGCTTGGACTAGCGACTCCTACGAGCAGTACTTC. It translates to CSAWTSDSYEQYF.

This clonotype has only a few counts. The rearrangement uses TRBV6-4 and TRBJ2-7; D might be TRBD1 (6 bases). The CDR3 consists of 17 residues. Per the germline V gene, CDR1 is MRHNA and CDR2 is SNTAGT. V shed 2 bases and J shed 4 bases, with 21 bases lying between them. The CDR3 bases are TGTGCCAGCAGTGACCGAGGACAGACACCCTGCGGATACGAGCAGTACTTC. Translating gives CASSDRGQTPCGYEQYF.

This clonotype was seen at least ten times. The chain uses TRBV28 and TRBJ2-3; TRBD2 matches 7 bases. Germline V lookup: CDR1 MDHEN, CDR2 SYDVKM. CDR3 length: 15 residues. V lost 1 base and J lost 3; bases outside the gene matches: 4. The CDR3 reads CASSLYTGGTDTQYF. CDR3 DNA: TGTGCCAGCAGTTTATACACGGGAGGAACAGATACGCAGTATTTT.

With respect to this clonotype: This may be a read error: a much more frequent sequence differs by one nucleotide. V usage is TRBV5-1 and J usage is TRBJ2-7; 7 nucleotides line up with TRBD1. Unmatched junction bases numbered 5, after V lost 3 bases and J lost 5 bases. Germline V lookup: CDR1 SGHRS, CDR2 YFSETQ. The CDR3 consists of 13 residues. CDR3 DNA: TGCGCCAGCAGCTCGCAACAGGGGAACGAGCAGTACTTC. Translated: CASSSQQGNEQYF.